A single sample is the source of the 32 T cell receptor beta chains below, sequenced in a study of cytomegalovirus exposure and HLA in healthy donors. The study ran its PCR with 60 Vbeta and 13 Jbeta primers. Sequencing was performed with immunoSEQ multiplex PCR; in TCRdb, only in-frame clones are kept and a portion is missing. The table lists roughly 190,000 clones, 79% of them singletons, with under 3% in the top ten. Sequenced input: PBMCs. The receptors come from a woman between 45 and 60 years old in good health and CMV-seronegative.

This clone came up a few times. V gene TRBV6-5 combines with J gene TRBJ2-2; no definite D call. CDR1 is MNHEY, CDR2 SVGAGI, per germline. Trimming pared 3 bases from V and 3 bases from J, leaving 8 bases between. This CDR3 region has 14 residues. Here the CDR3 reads CASSYFQYTGELFF. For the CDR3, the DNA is TGTGCCAGCAGTTATTTCCAGTACACCGGGGAGCTGTTTTTT.

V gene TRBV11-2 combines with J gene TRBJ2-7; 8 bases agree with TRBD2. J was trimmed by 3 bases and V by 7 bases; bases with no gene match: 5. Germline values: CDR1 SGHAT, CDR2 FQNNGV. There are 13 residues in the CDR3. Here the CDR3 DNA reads TGTGCCAGCAAACCTAGCGGGTTCTACGAGCAGTACTTC. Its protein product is CASKPSGFYEQYF.

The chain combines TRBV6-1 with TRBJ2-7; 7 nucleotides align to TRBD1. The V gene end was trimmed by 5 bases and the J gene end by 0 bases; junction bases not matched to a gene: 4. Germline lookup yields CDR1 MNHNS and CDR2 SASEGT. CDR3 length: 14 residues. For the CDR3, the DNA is TGTGCCAGCAGTCACCGGGACAGCTCCTACGAGCAGTACTTC. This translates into CASSHRDSSYEQYF.

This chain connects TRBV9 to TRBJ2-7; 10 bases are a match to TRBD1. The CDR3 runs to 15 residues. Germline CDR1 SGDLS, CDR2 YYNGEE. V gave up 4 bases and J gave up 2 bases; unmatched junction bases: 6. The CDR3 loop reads CASSPGTGVAYEQYF. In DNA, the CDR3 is TGTGCCAGCAGCCCCGGGACAGGGGTCGCCTACGAGCAGTACTTC.

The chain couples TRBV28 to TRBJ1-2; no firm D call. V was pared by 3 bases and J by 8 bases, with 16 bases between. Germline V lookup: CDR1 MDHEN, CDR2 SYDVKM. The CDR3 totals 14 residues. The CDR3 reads CASSLASAERGYTF. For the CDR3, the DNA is TGTGCCAGCAGTTTGGCTTCGGCAGAGCGCGGCTACACCTTC.

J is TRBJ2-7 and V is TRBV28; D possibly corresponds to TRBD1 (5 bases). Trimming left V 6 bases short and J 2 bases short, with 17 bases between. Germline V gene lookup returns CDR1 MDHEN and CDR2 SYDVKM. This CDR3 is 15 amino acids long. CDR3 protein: CASSHERTRPYEQYF. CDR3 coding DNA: TGTGCCAGCAGCCATGAGAGGACAAGGCCCTACGAGCAGTACTTC.

The CDR3 spells CASSFLGQGEKLFF. The CDR3 nucleotides are TGTGCCAGCAGTTTTCTGGGACAAGGCGAAAAACTGTTTTTT. This rearrangement joins TRBV28 to TRBJ1-4; a weak D match, TRBD1 (6 bases). CDR3 length: 14 residues. The V and J ends lost 3 bases and 8 bases respectively, with 13 bases between them. Germline CDR1 and CDR2: MDHEN and SYDVKM.

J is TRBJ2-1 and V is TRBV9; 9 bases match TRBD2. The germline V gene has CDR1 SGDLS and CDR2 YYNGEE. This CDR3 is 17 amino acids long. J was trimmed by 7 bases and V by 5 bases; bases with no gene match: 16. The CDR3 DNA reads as TGTGCCAGCAGGACTCTGGGGGCGGGGGGGCCGAGAAATGAGCAGTTCTTC. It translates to CASRTLGAGGPRNEQFF. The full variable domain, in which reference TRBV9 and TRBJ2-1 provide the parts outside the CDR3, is DSGVTQTPKHLITATGQRVTLRCSPRSGDLSVYWYQQSLDQGLQFLIQYYNGEERAKGNILERFSAQQFPDLHSELNLSSLELGDSALYFCASRTLGAGGPRNEQFFGPGTRLTVL.

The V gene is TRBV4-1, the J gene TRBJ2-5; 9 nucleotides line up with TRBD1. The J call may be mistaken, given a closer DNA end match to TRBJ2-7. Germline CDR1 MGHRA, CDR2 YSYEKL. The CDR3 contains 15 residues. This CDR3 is CASSRTQDRGYEQYF. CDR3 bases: TGCGCCAGCAGCCGGACCCAGGACAGGGGTTACGAGCAGTACTTC.

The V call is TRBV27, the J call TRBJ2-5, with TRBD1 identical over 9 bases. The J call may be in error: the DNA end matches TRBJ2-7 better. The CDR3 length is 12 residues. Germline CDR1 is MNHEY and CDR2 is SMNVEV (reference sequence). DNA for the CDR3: TGTGCCAGTACAGGGGGCGGGTACGAGCAGTACTTC. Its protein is CASTGGGYEQYF.

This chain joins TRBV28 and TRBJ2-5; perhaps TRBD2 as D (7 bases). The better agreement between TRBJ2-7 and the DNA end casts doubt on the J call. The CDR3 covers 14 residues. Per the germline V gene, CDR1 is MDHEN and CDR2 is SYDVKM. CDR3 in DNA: TGTGCCAGCAGTTTTAGGGGGGGGGTGTACGAGCAGTACTTC. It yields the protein CASSFRGGVYEQYF.

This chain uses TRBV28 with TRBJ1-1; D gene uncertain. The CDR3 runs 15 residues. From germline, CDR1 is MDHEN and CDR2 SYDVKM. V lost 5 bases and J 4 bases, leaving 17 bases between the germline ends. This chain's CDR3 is CASSAEHGRRTEAFF. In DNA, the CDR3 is TGTGCCAGCAGTGCCGAACACGGGAGGCGCACTGAAGCTTTCTTT.

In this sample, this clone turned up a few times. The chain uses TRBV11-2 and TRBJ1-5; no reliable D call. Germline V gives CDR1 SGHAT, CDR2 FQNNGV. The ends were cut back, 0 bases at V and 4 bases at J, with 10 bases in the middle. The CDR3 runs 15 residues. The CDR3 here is CASSLDSGSNQPQHF. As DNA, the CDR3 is TGTGCCAGCAGCTTAGATTCCGGGTCTAATCAGCCCCAGCATTTT.

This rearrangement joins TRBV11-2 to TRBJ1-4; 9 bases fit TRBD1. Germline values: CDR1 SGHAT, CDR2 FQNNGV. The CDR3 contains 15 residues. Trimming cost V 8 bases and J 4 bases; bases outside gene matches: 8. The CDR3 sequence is CASAKGGQGNEKLFF. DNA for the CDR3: TGTGCCAGCGCAAAGGGGGGACAGGGTAATGAAAAACTGTTTTTT.

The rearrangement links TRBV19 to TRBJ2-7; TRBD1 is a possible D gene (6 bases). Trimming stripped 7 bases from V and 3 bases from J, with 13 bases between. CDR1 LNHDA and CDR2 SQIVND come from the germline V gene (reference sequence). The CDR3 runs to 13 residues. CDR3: CASNQGQNYEQYF. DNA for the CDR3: TGTGCCAGTAACCAGGGGCAAAACTACGAGCAGTACTTC.

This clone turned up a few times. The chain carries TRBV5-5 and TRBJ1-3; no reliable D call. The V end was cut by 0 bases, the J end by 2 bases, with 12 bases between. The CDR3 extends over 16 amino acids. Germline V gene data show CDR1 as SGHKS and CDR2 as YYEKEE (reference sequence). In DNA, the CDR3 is TGTGCCAGCAGCTTGGCCTTTGGGGAGACTGGAAACACCATATATTTT. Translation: CASSLAFGETGNTIYF.

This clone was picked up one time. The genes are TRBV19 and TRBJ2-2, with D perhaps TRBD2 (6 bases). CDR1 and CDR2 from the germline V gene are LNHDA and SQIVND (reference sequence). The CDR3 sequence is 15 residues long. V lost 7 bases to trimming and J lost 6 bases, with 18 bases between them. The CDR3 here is CASTRRVGSAGELFF. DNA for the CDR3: TGTGCCAGTACCCGGAGGGTGGGGTCTGCCGGGGAGCTGTTTTTT. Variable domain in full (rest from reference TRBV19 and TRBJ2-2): DGGITQSPKYLFRKEGQNVTLSCEQNLNHDAMYWYRQDPGQGLRLIYYSQIVNDFQKGDIAEGYSVSREKKESFPLTVTSAQKNPTAFYLCASTRRVGSAGELFFGEGSRLTVL.

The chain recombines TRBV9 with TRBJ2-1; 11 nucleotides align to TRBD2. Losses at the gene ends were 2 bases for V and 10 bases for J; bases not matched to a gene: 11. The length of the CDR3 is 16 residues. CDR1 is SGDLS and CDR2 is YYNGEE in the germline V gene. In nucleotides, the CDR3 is TGTGCCAGCAGCGTCGGGGAAACTAGCGGGAGACGGGAGCAGTTCTTC. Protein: CASSVGETSGRREQFF.

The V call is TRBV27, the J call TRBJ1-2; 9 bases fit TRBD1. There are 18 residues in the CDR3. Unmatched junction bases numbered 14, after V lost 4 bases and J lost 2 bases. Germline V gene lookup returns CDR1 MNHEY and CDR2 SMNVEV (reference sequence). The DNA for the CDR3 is TGTGCCAGCAGTTCCAGGGGACAGGGTCGTGTGGCAAACTATGGCTACACCTTC. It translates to CASSSRGQGRVANYGYTF.

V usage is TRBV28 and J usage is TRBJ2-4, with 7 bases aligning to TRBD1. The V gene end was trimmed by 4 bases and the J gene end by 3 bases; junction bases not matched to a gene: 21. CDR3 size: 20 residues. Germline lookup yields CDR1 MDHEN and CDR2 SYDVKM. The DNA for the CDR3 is TGTGCCAGCAGTTATGACAGGGCCTACCTTCGAGAATCGGTCAAAAACATTCAGTACTTC. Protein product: CASSYDRAYLRESVKNIQYF. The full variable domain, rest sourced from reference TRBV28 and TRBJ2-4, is DVKVTQSSRYLVKRTGEKVFLECVQDMDHENMFWYRQDPGLGLRLIYFSYDVKMKEKGDIPEGYSVSREKKERFSLILESASTNQTSMYLCASSYDRAYLRESVKNIQYFGAGTRLSVL.

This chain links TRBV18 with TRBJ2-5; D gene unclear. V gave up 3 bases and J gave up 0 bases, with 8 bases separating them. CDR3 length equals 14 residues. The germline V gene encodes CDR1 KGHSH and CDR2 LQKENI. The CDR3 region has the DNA TGTGCCAGCTCACCTTTTCAGAACCAAGAGACCCAGTACTTC. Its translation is CASSPFQNQETQYF.

The CDR3 region is CASSSSRDRSSYEQYF. CDR3 DNA sequence: TGTGCCAGCAGTTCCAGTCGGGACAGGAGCTCCTACGAGCAGTACTTC. The chain has TRBV2 and TRBJ2-7, with TRBD1 matching 8 bases. The germline V gene has CDR1 SNHLY and CDR2 FYNNEI. Unmatched junction bases numbered 9, after V lost 5 bases and J lost 0 bases. This CDR3 comprises 16 residues.

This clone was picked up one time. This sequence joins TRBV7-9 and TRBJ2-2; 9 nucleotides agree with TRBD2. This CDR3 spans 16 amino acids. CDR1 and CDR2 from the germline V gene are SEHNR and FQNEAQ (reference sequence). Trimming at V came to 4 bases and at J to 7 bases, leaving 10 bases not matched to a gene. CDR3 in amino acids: CASSSSGATRIGELFF. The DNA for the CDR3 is TGTGCCAGCAGCTCTAGCGGGGCCACAAGGATCGGGGAGCTGTTTTTT.

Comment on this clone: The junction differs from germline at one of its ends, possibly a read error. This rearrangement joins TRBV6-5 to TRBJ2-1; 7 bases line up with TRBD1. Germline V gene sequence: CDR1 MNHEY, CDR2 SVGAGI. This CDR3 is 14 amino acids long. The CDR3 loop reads CASTLWTGHNEQLF. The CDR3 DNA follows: TGTGCCAGCACCCTCTGGACAGGACACAATGAGCAGCTCTTC.

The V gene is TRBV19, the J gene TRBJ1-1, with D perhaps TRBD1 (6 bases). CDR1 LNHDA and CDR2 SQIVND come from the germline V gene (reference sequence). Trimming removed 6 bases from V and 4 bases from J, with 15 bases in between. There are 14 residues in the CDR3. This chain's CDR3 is CASSQGPTGTEAFF. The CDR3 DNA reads TGTGCCAGTAGCCAGGGGCCCACGGGCACTGAAGCTTTCTTT.

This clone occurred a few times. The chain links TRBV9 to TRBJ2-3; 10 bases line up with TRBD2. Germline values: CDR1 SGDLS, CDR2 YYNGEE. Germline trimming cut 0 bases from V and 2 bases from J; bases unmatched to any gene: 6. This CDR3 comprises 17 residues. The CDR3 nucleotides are TGTGCCAGCAGCGTAGCGGTAGCGGGAGGAAACACAGATACGCAGTATTTT. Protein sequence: CASSVAVAGGNTDTQYF. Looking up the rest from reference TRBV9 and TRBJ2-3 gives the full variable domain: DSGVTQTPKHLITATGQRVTLRCSPRSGDLSVYWYQQSLDQGLQFLIQYYNGEERAKGNILERFSAQQFPDLHSELNLSSLELGDSALYFCASSVAVAGGNTDTQYFGPGTRLTVL.

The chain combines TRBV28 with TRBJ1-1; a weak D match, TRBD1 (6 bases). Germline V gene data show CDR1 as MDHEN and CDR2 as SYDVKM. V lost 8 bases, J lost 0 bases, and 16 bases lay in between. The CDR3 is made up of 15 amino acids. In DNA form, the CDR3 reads TGTGCCAGCCGGGTGAGACAGGTCTTGAACACTGAAGCTTTCTTT. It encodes CASRVRQVLNTEAFF.

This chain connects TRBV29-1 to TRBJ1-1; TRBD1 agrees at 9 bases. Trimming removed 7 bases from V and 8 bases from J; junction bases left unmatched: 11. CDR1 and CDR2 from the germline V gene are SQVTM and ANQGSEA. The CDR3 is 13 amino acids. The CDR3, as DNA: TGCAGCGCTTGGACAGGGGAATCTAGAGAAGCTTTCTTT. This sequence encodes CSAWTGESREAFF.

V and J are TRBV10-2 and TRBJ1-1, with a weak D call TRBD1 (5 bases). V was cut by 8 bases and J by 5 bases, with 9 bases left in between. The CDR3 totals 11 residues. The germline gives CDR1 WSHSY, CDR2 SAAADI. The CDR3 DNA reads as TGCGCCAGCGTCGGACAAACTGAAGCTTTCTTT. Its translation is CASVGQTEAFF.

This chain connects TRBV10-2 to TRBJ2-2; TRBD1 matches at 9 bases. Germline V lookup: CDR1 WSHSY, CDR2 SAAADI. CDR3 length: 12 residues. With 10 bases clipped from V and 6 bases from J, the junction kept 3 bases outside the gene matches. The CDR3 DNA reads TGCGCCATACAGGGGGCGGCCGGGGAGCTGTTTTTT. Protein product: CAIQGAAGELFF.

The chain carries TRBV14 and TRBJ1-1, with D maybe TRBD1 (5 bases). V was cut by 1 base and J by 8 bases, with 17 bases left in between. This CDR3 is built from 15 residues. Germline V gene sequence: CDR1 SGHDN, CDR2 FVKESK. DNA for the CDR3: TGTGCCAGCAGCCAAGTCGGGACTTCACTCTTAGAAGCTTTCTTT. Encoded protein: CASSQVGTSLLEAFF.

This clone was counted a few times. DNA of the CDR3: TGTGCCAGTAGTACTGGCAGGGGGCCGAATCAGCCCCAGCATTTT. It encodes CASSTGRGPNQPQHF. The V and J genes are TRBV19 and TRBJ1-5, with TRBD1 matching over 8 bases. Looked up from germline, CDR1 is LNHDA and CDR2 is SQIVND (reference sequence). CDR3 length equals 15 residues. The V segment lost 4 bases and the J segment 4 bases; nucleotides outside the gene matches: 6.